A single sample gave rise to the 5 T cell receptor beta chains below, sequenced in a study of T cells in Graves' hyperthyroidism and ophthalmopathy. Amplification of TCR beta CDR3 regions used RNA as the template. TCR CDR3 regions were first amplified by RT-PCR with HTBI primers. TCRdb itself ran the multiplex PCR reads through MiXCR, one entry per CDR3 protein. Of about 180,000 distinct CDR3 sequences listed, approximately 15% are singletons. The sample was blood. Receptor source: a woman aged 50 to 65 with Graves' hyperthyroidism.

This clonotype was found many times. The rearrangement uses TRBV2 and TRBJ2-7; 8 bases map to TRBD2. The CDR3 length is 14 residues. V trimming: 7 bases; J trimming: 3 bases; junction bases outside the gene matches: 8. Germline CDR1 and CDR2: SNHLY and FYNNEI. The CDR3 protein is CASIRSTSGYEQYF. DNA for the CDR3: TGTGCCAGCATTCGTTCAACTAGCGGCTACGAGCAGTACTTC.

In this sample, this clonotype turned up many times. The J gene is TRBJ2-7, the V gene TRBV19; D may be TRBD2 (5 bases). The V end was cut by 4 bases, the J end by 1 base, with 8 bases between. Germline lookup yields CDR1 LNHDA and CDR2 SQIVND (reference sequence). This CDR3 region has 13 residues. In DNA form, the CDR3 reads TGTGCCAGTAGTAACGGGGAATCCTACGAGCAGTACTTC. This gives the protein CASSNGESYEQYF. Based on the CDR3 plus reference TRBV19 and TRBJ2-7, the full variable domain is DGGITQSPKYLFRKEGQNVTLSCEQNLNHDAMYWYRQDPGQGLRLIYYSQIVNDFQKGDIAEGYSVSREKKESFPLTVTSAQKNPTAFYLCASSNGESYEQYFGPGTRLTVT.

This clonotype was recorded many times. CDR3 protein: CASSIDPGGADNEQFF. As DNA, the CDR3 is TGTGCCAGTAGTATAGATCCGGGGGGGGCGGACAATGAGCAGTTCTTC. The rearrangement uses TRBV19 and TRBJ2-1; 8 nucleotides match TRBD2. V lost 0 bases, J lost 5 bases, and 6 bases stayed unmatched. This CDR3 is built from 16 residues. CDR1 is LNHDA, CDR2 SQIVND, per germline (reference sequence).

About this clonotype: Germline is not matched at one junction end, which may reflect a read error. The genes are TRBV5-6 and TRBJ2-1; D unclear. The CDR3 is 13 residues long. CDR1 SGHDT and CDR2 YYEEEE come from the germline V gene. CDR3 protein: CANSSGQDNEQFF. CDR3 nucleotides: TGTGCCAACAGCTCGGGCCAGGACAATGAGCAGTTCTTC.

This clonotype was counted ten times or more. V is TRBV11-2 and J is TRBJ1-1; 7 positions match TRBD1. This CDR3 is built from 14 residues. CDR1 is SGHAT and CDR2 is FQNNGV in the germline V gene. After removal of 4 bases from V and 4 bases from J, the junction contained 6 bases not matched to a gene. The CDR3 coding sequence is TGTGCCAGCAGCTCCTTGCAGGGGGGCACTGAAGCTTTCTTT. Its protein product is CASSSLQGGTEAFF.